This T cell receptor (beta chain) derives from a study of blood T cells in healthy people across ages. The wider study: When template switching was applied, about one barcoded beta molecule was captured per two T cells.

Many counts were recorded for this clonotype. Its antigen is not known. The CDR3 contains 15 residues. Looked up from germline, CDR1 is SQVTM and CDR2 is ANQGSEA. The V segment lost 6 bases and the J segment 0 bases; nucleotides outside the gene matches: 6. Findings and caveats of the study: Naive and antigen-experienced cells were not separated, limiting conclusive comparison. Compared with aged donors, long-lived donors showed fewer expanded clones, suggesting selection.

A J-beta primer mix and a sample-barcoded 5' primer were used in a second PCR of about 7 to 12 cycles. Using its own MiXCR run on the 5' RACE reads, TCRdb lists one record per CDR3 protein. The sample holds 730,000 or so distinct CDR3 sequences, around 40% seen once. This clonotype was sampled from a woman aged 60-70 years in good health. The chain couples TRBV29-1 to TRBJ2-3, with 10 bases lining up with TRBD1. Sample: blood. CDR3 region: CSVGQGVTSTDTQYF. CDR3 sequence (DNA): TGCAGCGTCGGACAGGGGGTAACTAGCACAGATACGCAGTATTTT.